The 19 T cell receptor beta chains below come from one sample, sequenced in a study of cytomegalovirus exposure and HLA in healthy donors. Researchers ran the PCR with 60 Vbeta and 13 Jbeta primers. Some clones are missing from TCRdb's copy, which holds only in-frame ones; the method was immunoSEQ multiplex PCR. The sample has 150,000 to 200,000 clones, more than 65% seen once. Sequenced: PBMCs. Receptor source: a woman in her twenties or thirties in good health and CMV-seronegative.

This chain connects TRBV10-1 to TRBJ2-5, with 13 bases aligning to TRBD2. V gave up 6 bases and J gave up 4 bases; unmatched junction bases: 2. Per the germline V gene, CDR1 is WNHNN and CDR2 is SYGVQD (reference sequence). This CDR3 is 14 amino acids long. The CDR3 bases are TGCGCCAGCAGAGGACTAGCGGGAGTAGAGACCCAGTACTTC. Translated: CASRGLAGVETQYF.

The CDR3 DNA reads as TGTGCCAGCAGCGGTAACGGGACTAGCGGGAGCCGTGGGGAGACCCAGTACTTC. It is translated as CASSGNGTSGSRGETQYF. The V and J genes are TRBV9 and TRBJ2-5; 14 positions agree with TRBD2. The CDR3 length is 18 residues. Per germline, CDR1 SGDLS and CDR2 YYNGEE. The junction had 12 bases not matched to a gene; V was cut back by 3 bases and J by 5 bases.

This chain connects TRBV19 to TRBJ2-1; 7 bases fit TRBD2. Germline V CDR1 and CDR2: LNHDA, SQIVND (reference sequence). This CDR3 is built from 15 residues. Trimming took 7 bases from V and 4 from J; bases not matched to a gene: 10. The CDR3 loop is CASTPSGGSYNEQFF. DNA for the CDR3: TGTGCCAGTACCCCAAGCGGCGGGAGTTACAATGAGCAGTTCTTC.

In this sample, this clone turned up once. CDR3 in DNA: TGTGCCCAAAACCGGGACTACGAGCAGTACTTC. It is translated as CAQNRDYEQYF. V usage is TRBV30 and J usage is TRBJ2-7, with a possible D match to TRBD2 (5 bases). Deletions cut 8 bases from V and 3 bases from J, with 11 bases between. Germline V gene lookup returns CDR1 GTSNPN and CDR2 SVGIG (reference sequence). This CDR3 contains 11 residues.

V and J are TRBV2 and TRBJ1-2; TRBD1 aligns across 8 bases. V was pared by 7 bases and J by 6 bases, with 7 bases of the junction left unmatched. Germline values: CDR1 SNHLY, CDR2 FYNNEI. There are 13 residues in the CDR3. The CDR3 here is CASIPETGDGYTF. CDR3 in DNA: TGTGCCAGCATTCCTGAGACAGGGGATGGCTACACCTTC.

The chain carries TRBV27 and TRBJ1-4; TRBD1 is a possible D gene (5 bases). CDR3 length: 15 amino acids. Germline V lookup: CDR1 MNHEY, CDR2 SMNVEV (reference sequence). With 5 bases removed from V and 4 bases from J, the gap between germline ends came to 14 bases. The CDR3 region has the DNA TGTGCCAGCAGTGCACAGACAGCCCTTAATGAAAAACTGTTTTTT. Translated, it gives CASSAQTALNEKLFF.

The chain carries TRBV29-1 and TRBJ1-5; maybe TRBD1 (5 bases). The V end lost 3 bases, the J end lost 5 bases, and 17 bases lay between the germline ends. CDR3 length equals 15 residues. The V gene's germline CDR1 is SQVTM and CDR2 ANQGSEA. The CDR3 bases are TGCAGCGTTGAGCTATCCGGGGGGGGAGATCAGCCCCAGCATTTT. As protein: CSVELSGGGDQPQHF. Full variable domain (missing parts from reference TRBV29-1 and TRBJ1-5): SAVISQKPSRDICQRGTSLTIQCQVDSQVTMMFWYRQQPGQSLTLIATANQGSEATYESGFVIDKFPISRPNLTFSTLTVSNMSPEDSSIYLCSVELSGGGDQPQHFGDGTRLSIL.

V usage is TRBV11-3 and J usage is TRBJ1-5; 7 bases are a match to TRBD1. Germline V gives CDR1 SGHNT, CDR2 YENEEA. This CDR3 is built from 17 residues. Losses at the gene ends were 5 bases for V and 2 bases for J; bases not matched to a gene: 12. CDR3 sequence reads: CASSQMTGSYGNQPQHF. The CDR3 DNA is TGTGCCAGCAGCCAGATGACAGGGAGCTATGGCAATCAGCCCCAGCATTTT. Supplemented by reference TRBV11-3 and TRBJ1-5, the full variable domain reads EAGVVQSPRYKIIEKKQPVAFWCNPISGHNTLYWYLQNLGQGPELLIRYENEEAVDDSQLPKDRFSAERLKGVDSTLKIQPAELGDSAVYLCASSQMTGSYGNQPQHFGDGTRLSIL.

The chain recombines TRBV18 with TRBJ1-1, with 9 bases matching TRBD1. CDR1 is KGHSH and CDR2 is LQKENI in the germline V gene. This CDR3 is 14 amino acids long. V lost 6 bases to trimming and J lost 1 base; unmatched junction nucleotides: 3. The CDR3 DNA is TGTGCCAGCTCGCGGGACAGGGCGAACACTGAAGCTTTCTTT. Protein: CASSRDRANTEAFF.

About this clone: Other DNA sequences in this specimen translate into the identical CDR3. The CDR3 region has the DNA TGTGCCAGCAGCCTGGACAGGGGCTTGGAAAAACTGTTTTTT. This encodes CASSLDRGLEKLFF. This chain joins TRBV2 and TRBJ1-4; TRBD1 aligns across 9 bases. The trim removed 6 bases at V and 8 bases at J, leaving 7 bases unmatched. Germline V gene sequence: CDR1 SNHLY, CDR2 FYNNEI. This CDR3 is built from 14 residues.

This clone was counted a single time. The gene calls are TRBV5-4 and TRBJ2-3; D is unresolved. Trimming cost V 5 bases and J 0 bases, with 7 bases left between them. Germline CDR1 and CDR2: SGHNT and YYREEE (reference sequence). This CDR3 is 13 amino acids long. The DNA for the CDR3 is TGTGCCAGCAGGTCTCCTAGCACAGATACGCAGTATTTT. It yields the protein CASRSPSTDTQYF.

This chain joins TRBV2 and TRBJ2-3, with D perhaps TRBD2 (5 bases). CDR3 length: 15 amino acids. CDR1 is SNHLY and CDR2 is FYNNEI in the germline V gene. V was pared by 1 base and J by 6 bases, with 14 bases between. The CDR3: CASSEEVSRGDTQYF. The CDR3, as DNA: TGTGCCAGCAGTGAAGAGGTGAGCCGAGGGGATACGCAGTATTTT.

The genes are TRBV7-9 and TRBJ1-5; 7 nucleotides align to TRBD1. CDR3 size: 14 residues. Germline V CDR1 and CDR2: SEHNR, FQNEAQ (reference sequence). Trimming at V came to 2 bases and at J to 3 bases, leaving 1 base not matched to a gene. The CDR3 loop reads CASSLTGDNQPQHF. Here the CDR3 DNA reads TGTGCCAGCAGCTTAACAGGGGACAATCAGCCCCAGCATTTT.

This clone was seen a few times. The chain has TRBV5-5 and TRBJ1-3; D remains ambiguous. V was pared by 2 bases and J by 3 bases, with 15 bases between. The germline V gene has CDR1 SGHKS and CDR2 YYEKEE (reference sequence). The CDR3 extends over 16 amino acids. The CDR3 DNA reads TGTGCCAGCAGCTTTTTGCCTGGGCTTAATGGAAACACCATATATTTT. Translation: CASSFLPGLNGNTIYF.

J is TRBJ2-5 and V is TRBV7-8, with TRBD2 identical over 12 bases. Germline V gives CDR1 SGHVS, CDR2 FQNEAQ. Trimming took 5 bases from V and 2 from J; bases not matched to a gene: 6. The length of the CDR3 is 16 residues. The CDR3 reads CASSPLAGGSQETQYF. The CDR3 nucleotides are TGTGCCAGCAGCCCACTAGCGGGGGGAAGTCAAGAGACCCAGTACTTC.

The J gene is TRBJ2-1, the V gene TRBV7-9; 10 bases are a match to TRBD2. Trimming took 0 bases from V and 8 from J; bases not matched to a gene: 4. CDR3 length: 15 amino acids. CDR1 SEHNR and CDR2 FQNEAQ come from the germline V gene (reference sequence). The CDR3 coding sequence is TGTGCCAGCAGCTTAGCTAGCGGGAGGATCGATGAGCAGTTCTTC. Translation: CASSLASGRIDEQFF. Filled out from reference TRBV7-9 and TRBJ2-1, the complete variable domain reads DTGVSQNPRHKITKRGQNVTFRCDPISEHNRLYWYRQTLGQGPEFLTYFQNEAQLEKSRLLSDRFSAERPKGSFSTLEIQRTEQGDSAMYLCASSLASGRIDEQFFGPGTRLTVL.

The chain carries TRBV4-2 and TRBJ2-3; 9 nucleotides line up with TRBD2. Germline CDR1 reads LGHNA; CDR2 reads YNFKEQ. With V trimmed by 3 bases and J by 2 bases, 6 bases remained unmatched. The CDR3 runs 16 residues. DNA of the CDR3: TGTGCCAGCAGCCAGCGGGAGGGCCGAGTCACAGATACGCAGTATTTT. Protein sequence: CASSQREGRVTDTQYF.

V gene TRBV2 combines with J gene TRBJ2-1; possibly TRBD2 for D (5 bases). The germline CDR1 and CDR2 sequences are SNHLY and FYNNEI. V was cut by 5 bases and J by 3 bases, with 8 bases left in between. This CDR3 has 13 residues. The CDR3 sequence is CASSFDYYNEQFF. CDR3 DNA sequence: TGTGCCAGCAGTTTTGACTACTACAATGAGCAGTTCTTC.

This clone was seen a handful of times. This sequence joins TRBV10-3 and TRBJ2-3, with TRBD2 matching over 14 bases. The CDR3 contains 16 residues. With 4 bases clipped from V and 5 bases from J, the junction kept 5 bases outside the gene matches. Germline V gene sequence: CDR1 ENHRY, CDR2 SYGVKD. The CDR3 sequence is CAISGIGLAGGDTQYF. Here the CDR3 DNA reads TGTGCCATCAGTGGAATAGGACTAGCGGGAGGAGATACGCAGTATTTT.